The source of this T cell receptor beta chain is a study of cytomegalovirus exposure and HLA in healthy donors. Study outcomes and limitations: First-cohort TCR clusters tended to co-occur in the approximately 120 validation repertoires, a later analysis found.

Sequencing was performed with immunoSEQ multiplex PCR; in TCRdb, only in-frame clones are kept and a portion is missing. Here the sample spans over 250,000 clones, roughly 87% being singletons. Looked up from germline, CDR1 is MNHEY and CDR2 is SVGAGI. Between the trimmed V and J ends, which lost 0 bases and 9 bases, there was a span of 17 bases. The CDR3 is made up of 15 amino acids. In regard to this clone: Its antigen is still unknown.

Sequenced input: PBMCs. V usage is TRBV6-5 and J usage is TRBJ2-5; no reliable D call. This TCR was sampled from a woman in her 30s in good health and CMV-seropositive. The CDR3 DNA sequence: TGTGCCAGCAGTTACTCGAAATCACTGGCCAATGCCCAGTACTTC. Amino acids: CASSYSKSLANAQYF.